This T cell receptor beta chain appears in the sequencing data of a study of blood T cells in healthy people across ages. Study at large: Through template switching, about one barcoded beta molecule was captured per two T cells, as measured in model experiments.

Notes on this clonotype: The antigen is undetermined.

CDR1 is GTSNPN and CDR2 is SVGIG in the germline V gene (reference sequence). The CDR3 consists of 15 residues. With a J-beta primer mix and a sample-barcoded 5' primer, a second PCR ran 7 to 11 cycles. From the 5' RACE reads, TCRdb called clonotypes with MiXCR, one entry per CDR3 protein. The table has approximately 800,000 distinct CDR3 sequences, around 25% seen once. The study's findings and limits: There was no known CMV status for donors, so expanded clonotype changes were possibly confounded.

These same data were also listed under a study on T cells of mothers and their children. From that second work: Per mother, over 8 million TCR beta CDR3 reads were obtained; per child, a few million.

This clonotype was obtained from a boy aged 5-17 years in good health. The specimen sequenced was blood. The J gene is TRBJ2-5, the V gene TRBV30; no firm D call. The J call may be faulty, since TRBJ2-1 better matches the DNA end. The CDR3 sequence is CAWSGQMVTVDEQFF. The CDR3 coding sequence is TGTGCCTGGAGTGGCCAGATGGTAACCGTCGATGAGCAGTTCTTC.